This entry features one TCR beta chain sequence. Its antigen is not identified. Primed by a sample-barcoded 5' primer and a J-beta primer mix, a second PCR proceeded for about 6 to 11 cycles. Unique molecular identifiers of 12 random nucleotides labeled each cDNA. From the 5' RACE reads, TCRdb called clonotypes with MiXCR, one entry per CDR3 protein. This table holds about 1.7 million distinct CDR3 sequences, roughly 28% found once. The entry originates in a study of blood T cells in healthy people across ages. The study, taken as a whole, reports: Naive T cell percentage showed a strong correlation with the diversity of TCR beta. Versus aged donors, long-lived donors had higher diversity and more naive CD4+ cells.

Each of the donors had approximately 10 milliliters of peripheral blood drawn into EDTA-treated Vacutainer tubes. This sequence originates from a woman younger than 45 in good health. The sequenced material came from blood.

The CDR3 nucleotides read TGCGCCAGCAGTGAGGTTAGATCAGATACGCAGTATTTT. It translates to CASSEVRSDTQYF. V usage is TRBV5-1 and J usage is TRBJ2-3; D unclear. V lost 5 bases and J lost 4, with 11 bases in between. The CDR3 length is 13 residues. The V gene's germline CDR1 is SGHRS and CDR2 YFSETQ.